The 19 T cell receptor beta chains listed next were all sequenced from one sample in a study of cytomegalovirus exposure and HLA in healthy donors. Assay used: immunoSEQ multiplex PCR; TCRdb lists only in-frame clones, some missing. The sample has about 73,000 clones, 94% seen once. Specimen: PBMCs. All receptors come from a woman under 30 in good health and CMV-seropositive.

DNA of the CDR3: TGTGCCAGCAGCACGAAGACAGGACCGCTCGGCGGGGGCACCGGGGAGCTGTTTTTT. As protein: CASSTKTGPLGGGTGELFF. This sequence joins TRBV5-5 and TRBJ2-2, with D perhaps matching TRBD2 (7 bases). Germline lookup yields CDR1 SGHKS and CDR2 YYEKEE (reference sequence). The CDR3 loop spans 19 amino acids. Trimming cost V 4 bases and J 4 bases, with 26 bases left between them. The full variable domain, in which reference TRBV5-5 and TRBJ2-2 provide the parts outside the CDR3, is DAGVTQSPTHLIKTRGQQVTLRCSPISGHKSVSWYQQVLGQGPQFIFQYYEKEERGRGNFPDRFSARQFPNYSSELNVNALLLGDSALYLCASSTKTGPLGGGTGELFFGEGSRLTVL.

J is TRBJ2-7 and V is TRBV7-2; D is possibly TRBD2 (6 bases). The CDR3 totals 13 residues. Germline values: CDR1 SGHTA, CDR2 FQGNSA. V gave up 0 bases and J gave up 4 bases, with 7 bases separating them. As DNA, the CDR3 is TGTGCCAGCAGCTTAGCCGGGGGATACGAGCAGTACTTC. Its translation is CASSLAGGYEQYF.

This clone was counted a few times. The CDR3 protein is CASSGVEGGLLVNPPYEQYF. In nucleotides, the CDR3 is TGTGCCAGCAGTGGGGTCGAGGGAGGGCTATTGGTTAATCCCCCGTACGAGCAGTACTTC. The chain uses TRBV6-1 and TRBJ2-7; TRBD2 matches 7 bases. The CDR3 runs 20 residues. The V and J ends lost 4 bases and 4 bases, in that order; junction bases with no gene match: 25. The germline V gene has CDR1 MNHNS and CDR2 SASEGT.

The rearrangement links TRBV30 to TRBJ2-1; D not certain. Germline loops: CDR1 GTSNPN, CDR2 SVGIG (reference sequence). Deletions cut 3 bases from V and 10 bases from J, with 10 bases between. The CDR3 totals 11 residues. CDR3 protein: CAWSIIREQFF. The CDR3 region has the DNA TGTGCCTGGAGCATAATTCGGGAGCAGTTCTTC.

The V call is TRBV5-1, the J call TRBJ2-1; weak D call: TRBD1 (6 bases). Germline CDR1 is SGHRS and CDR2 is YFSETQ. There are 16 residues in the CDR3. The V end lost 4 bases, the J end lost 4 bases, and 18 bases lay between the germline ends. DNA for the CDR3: TGCGCCAGCAGCCCGCACAGGGTGGGCCTATACAATGAGCAGTTCTTC. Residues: CASSPHRVGLYNEQFF.

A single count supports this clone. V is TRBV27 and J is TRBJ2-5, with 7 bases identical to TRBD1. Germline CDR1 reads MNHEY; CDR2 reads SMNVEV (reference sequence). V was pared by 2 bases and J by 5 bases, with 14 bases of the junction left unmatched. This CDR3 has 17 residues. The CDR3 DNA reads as TGTGCCAGCAGTTTAAACGGGGCGATAGGGGGCGGGGAGACCCAGTACTTC. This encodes CASSLNGAIGGGETQYF.

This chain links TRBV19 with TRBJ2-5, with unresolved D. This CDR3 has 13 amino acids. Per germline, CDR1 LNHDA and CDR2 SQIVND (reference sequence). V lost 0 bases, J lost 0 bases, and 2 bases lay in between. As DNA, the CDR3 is TGTGCCAGTAGTATAGACTACCAAGAGACCCAGTACTTC. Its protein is CASSIDYQETQYF. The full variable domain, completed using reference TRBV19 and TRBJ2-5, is DGGITQSPKYLFRKEGQNVTLSCEQNLNHDAMYWYRQDPGQGLRLIYYSQIVNDFQKGDIAEGYSVSREKKESFPLTVTSAQKNPTAFYLCASSIDYQETQYFGPGTRLLVL.

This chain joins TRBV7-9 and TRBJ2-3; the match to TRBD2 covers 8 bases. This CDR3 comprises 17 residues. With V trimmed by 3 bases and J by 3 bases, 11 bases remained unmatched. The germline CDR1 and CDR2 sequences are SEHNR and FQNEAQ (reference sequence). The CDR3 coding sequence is TGTGCCAGCAGCTTGAGCGGACTAGCCTTTCAGACAGATACGCAGTATTTT. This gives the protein CASSLSGLAFQTDTQYF.

CDR3 sequence: CASSDTGGTGELFF. CDR3 DNA: TGTGCCAGCAGTGACACAGGGGGAACCGGGGAGCTGTTTTTT. The J gene is TRBJ2-2, the V gene TRBV6-4, with 8 bases lining up with TRBD1. The trim removed 2 bases at V and 5 bases at J, leaving 1 base unmatched. The germline gives CDR1 MRHNA, CDR2 SNTAGT. This CDR3 region has 14 residues.

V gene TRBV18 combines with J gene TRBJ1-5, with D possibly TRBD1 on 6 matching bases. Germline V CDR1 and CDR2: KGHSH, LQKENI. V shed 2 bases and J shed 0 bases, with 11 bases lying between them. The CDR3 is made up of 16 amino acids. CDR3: CASSPWGQNSNQPQHF. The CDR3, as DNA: TGTGCCAGCTCACCATGGGGACAAAATAGCAATCAGCCCCAGCATTTT.

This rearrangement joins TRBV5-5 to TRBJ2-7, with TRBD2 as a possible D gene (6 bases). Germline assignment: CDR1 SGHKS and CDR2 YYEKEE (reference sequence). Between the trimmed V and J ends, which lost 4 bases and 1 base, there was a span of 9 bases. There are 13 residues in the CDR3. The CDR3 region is CASSRGTSYEQYF. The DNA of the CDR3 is TGTGCCAGCAGCCGAGGGACTTCCTACGAGCAGTACTTC.

The CDR3 here is CASSLEGTGQHF. The DNA for the CDR3 is TGTGCCAGCAGCTTAGAAGGCACAGGCCAGCATTTT. The chain carries TRBV7-9 and TRBJ1-5; tentative D call: TRBD1 (5 bases). The CDR3 loop spans 12 amino acids. V lost 1 base and J 12 bases, leaving 10 bases between the germline ends. From germline, CDR1 is SEHNR and CDR2 FQNEAQ (reference sequence).

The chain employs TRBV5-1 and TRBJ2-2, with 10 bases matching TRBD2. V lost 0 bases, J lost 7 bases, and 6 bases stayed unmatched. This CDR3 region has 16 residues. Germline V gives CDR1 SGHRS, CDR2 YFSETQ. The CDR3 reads CASSLESGGANGELFF. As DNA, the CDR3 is TGCGCCAGCAGCTTGGAGAGCGGGGGGGCGAACGGGGAGCTGTTTTTT.

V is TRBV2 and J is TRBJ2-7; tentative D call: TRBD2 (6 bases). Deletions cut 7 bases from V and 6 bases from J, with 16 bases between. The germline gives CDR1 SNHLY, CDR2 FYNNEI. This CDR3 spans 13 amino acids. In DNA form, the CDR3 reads TGTGCCAGCAAAATGACTAGTGGCAGCGAGCAGTACTTC. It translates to CASKMTSGSEQYF.

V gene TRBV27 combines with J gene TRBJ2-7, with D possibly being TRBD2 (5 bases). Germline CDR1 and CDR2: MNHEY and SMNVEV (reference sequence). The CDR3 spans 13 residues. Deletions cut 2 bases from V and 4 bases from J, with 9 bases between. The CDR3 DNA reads TGTGCCAGCAGTTTACTGACGGGGTACGAGCAGTACTTC. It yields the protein CASSLLTGYEQYF.

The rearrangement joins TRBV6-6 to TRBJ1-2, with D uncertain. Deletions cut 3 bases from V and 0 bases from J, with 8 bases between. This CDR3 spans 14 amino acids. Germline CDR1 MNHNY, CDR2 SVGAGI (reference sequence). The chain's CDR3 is CASSYGPANYGYTF. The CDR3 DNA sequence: TGTGCCAGCAGTTATGGGCCGGCTAACTATGGCTACACCTTC.

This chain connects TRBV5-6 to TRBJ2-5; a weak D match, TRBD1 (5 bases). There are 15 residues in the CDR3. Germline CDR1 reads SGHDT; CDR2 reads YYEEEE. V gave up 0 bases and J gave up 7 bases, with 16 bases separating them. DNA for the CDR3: TGTGCCAGCAGCTTGGTTTATCGACCCCAGGGGACCCAGTACTTC. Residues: CASSLVYRPQGTQYF.

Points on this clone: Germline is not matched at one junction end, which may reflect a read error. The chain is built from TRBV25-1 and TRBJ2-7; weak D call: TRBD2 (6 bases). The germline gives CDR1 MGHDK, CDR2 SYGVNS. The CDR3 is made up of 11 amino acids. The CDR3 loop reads CASSWGDSFLF. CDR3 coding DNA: TGTGCCAGCAGTTGGGGGGACTCGTTTCTCTTC.

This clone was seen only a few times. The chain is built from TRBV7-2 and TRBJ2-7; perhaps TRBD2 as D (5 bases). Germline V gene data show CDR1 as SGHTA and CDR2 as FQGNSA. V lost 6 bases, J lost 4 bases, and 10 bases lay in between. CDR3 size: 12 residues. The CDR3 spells CASRGAEYEQYF. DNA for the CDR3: TGTGCCAGCAGGGGAGCGGAGTACGAGCAGTACTTC. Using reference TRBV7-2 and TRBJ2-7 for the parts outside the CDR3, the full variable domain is GAGVSQSPSNKVTEKGKDVELRCDPISGHTALYWYRQSLGQGLEFLIYFQGNSAPDKSGLPSDRFSAERTGGSVSTLTIQRTQQEDSAVYLCASRGAEYEQYFGPGTRLTVT.